These T cell receptor beta chains were read from a single sample in a study of blood T cells in healthy people across ages. From the 5' RACE reads, TCRdb called clonotypes with MiXCR, one entry per CDR3 protein. Of over 1,500,000 distinct CDR3 sequences in the sample, around 42% were seen once. Sequencing was carried out using blood. The receptors here all came from a human donor in good health. Both conserved end residues are part of each CDR3. D genes are given only for firm matches. Some rows have no size entry. The others give once, few or many, or a class for an expanded clone.

V gene: TRBV2; D gene: TRBD1; CDR3 length: 14; clone size: NA; J gene: TRBJ1-4; CDR3 protein: CASNFRDRDEKLFF; CDR3 DNA: TGTGCCAGTAACTTCCGGGACAGGGATGAAAAACTGTTTTTT
V gene: TRBV12-3/TRBV12-4; D gene: TRBD2; CDR3 length: 13; clone size: NA; J gene: TRBJ2-1; CDR3 protein: CASNMIPGGGQFF; CDR3 DNA: TGTGCCAGCAACATGATACCGGGAGGTGGGCAGTTCTTC
V gene: TRBV9; D gene: NA; CDR3 length: 14; clone size: few; J gene: TRBJ1-2; CDR3 protein: CASSVDYGRRGYTF; CDR3 DNA: TGTGCCAGCAGCGTAGATTACGGGCGGCGAGGGTACACCTTC
V gene: TRBV20-1; D gene: TRBD2; CDR3 length: 14; clone size: NA; J gene: TRBJ2-3; CDR3 protein: CSALPGLATDTQYF; CDR3 DNA: TGCAGTGCTCTCCCGGGACTAGCCACAGATACGCAGTATTTT
V gene: TRBV5-1; D gene: TRBD1; CDR3 length: 14; clone size: NA; J gene: TRBJ2-7; CDR3 protein: CASSLRQGAQEQYF; CDR3 DNA: TGCGCCAGCAGCCTGCGACAGGGGGCTCAAGAGCAGTACTTC
V gene: TRBV29-1; D gene: NA; CDR3 length: 13; clone size: few; J gene: TRBJ1-5; CDR3 protein: CSVAEYSNQPQHF; CDR3 DNA: TGCAGCGTTGCAGAATATAGCAATCAGCCCCAGCATTTT
V gene: TRBV20-1; D gene: NA; CDR3 length: 15; clone size: NA; J gene: TRBJ2-7; CDR3 protein: CSAREYRDISYEQYF; CDR3 DNA: TGCAGTGCTAGAGAGTACCGGGACATCTCCTACGAGCAGTACTTC
V gene: TRBV2; D gene: NA; CDR3 length: 16; clone size: NA; J gene: TRBJ2-5; CDR3 protein: CASSDIGPQNRGTQYF; CDR3 DNA: TGTGCCAGCAGTGATATAGGGCCCCAGAACCGAGGGACCCAGTACTTC
V gene: TRBV29-1; D gene: NA; CDR3 length: 13; clone size: NA; J gene: TRBJ1-2; CDR3 protein: CSVETTANYGYTF; CDR3 DNA: TGCAGCGTTGAGACGACAGCGAACTATGGCTACACCTTC
V gene: TRBV4-1; D gene: NA; CDR3 length: 16; clone size: NA; J gene: TRBJ1-2; CDR3 protein: CASSQGPGDARDGYTF; CDR3 DNA: TGCGCCAGCAGCCAAGGTCCAGGGGATGCGCGTGATGGCTACACCTTC
V gene: TRBV6-5; D gene: NA; CDR3 length: 13; clone size: many; J gene: TRBJ2-5; CDR3 protein: CASSNRVQETQYF; CDR3 DNA: TGTGCCAGCAGTAACAGGGTCCAAGAGACCCAGTACTTC
V gene: TRBV7-2; D gene: NA; CDR3 length: 14; clone size: few; J gene: TRBJ2-7; CDR3 protein: CASSLVGGEVEQYF; CDR3 DNA: TGTGCCAGCAGCTTAGTAGGGGGTGAGGTCGAGCAGTACTTC
V gene: TRBV20-1; D gene: NA; CDR3 length: 13; clone size: NA; J gene: TRBJ2-1; CDR3 protein: CSARDLFKETQFF; CDR3 DNA: TGCAGTGCTAGAGATTTGTTCAAAGAGACCCAGTTCTTC
V gene: TRBV12-3/TRBV12-4; D gene: NA; CDR3 length: 13; clone size: NA; J gene: TRBJ1-2; CDR3 protein: CASSFGQHYGYTF; CDR3 DNA: TGTGCCAGCAGTTTCGGTCAGCACTATGGCTACACCTTC
V gene: TRBV5-1; D gene: NA; CDR3 length: 15; clone size: few; J gene: TRBJ2-5; CDR3 protein: CASSLGDVYQETQYF; CDR3 DNA: TGCGCCAGCAGCTTGGGAGACGTGTACCAAGAGACCCAGTACTTC
V gene: TRBV6-5; D gene: TRBD1; CDR3 length: 15; clone size: NA; J gene: TRBJ1-5; CDR3 protein: CASQGAQGSNQPRHF; CDR3 DNA: TGTGCCAGCCAGGGGGCTCAAGGTAGCAATCAGCCCCGGCATTTT
V gene: TRBV6-5; D gene: NA; CDR3 length: 13; clone size: NA; J gene: TRBJ2-7; CDR3 protein: CASSYGPDGEQYF; CDR3 DNA: TGTGCCAGCAGTTACGGTCCGGACGGGGAGCAGTACTTC
V gene: TRBV7-2; D gene: NA; CDR3 length: 15; clone size: few; J gene: TRBJ1-5; CDR3 protein: CASSLDSEGNQPQHF; CDR3 DNA: TGTGCCAGCAGCTTAGACAGCGAAGGCAATCAGCCCCAGCATTTT
V gene: TRBV12-3/TRBV12-4; D gene: NA; CDR3 length: 19; clone size: few; J gene: TRBJ2-6; CDR3 protein: CASSFDDLTPAAGANVLTF; CDR3 DNA: TGTGCCAGCAGTTTTGACGACTTAACCCCGGCGGCTGGGGCCAACGTCCTGACTTTC
V gene: TRBV28; D gene: TRBD1; CDR3 length: 15; clone size: NA; J gene: TRBJ2-7; CDR3 protein: CASSQAQQGGYEQYF; CDR3 DNA: TGTGCCAGCAGTCAAGCACAACAGGGGGGCTACGAGCAGTACTTC
V gene: TRBV29-1; D gene: NA; CDR3 length: 14; clone size: NA; J gene: TRBJ1-2; CDR3 protein: CSVEADWGAESFTF; CDR3 DNA: TGCAGCGTTGAAGCCGATTGGGGTGCGGAATCGTTCACCTTC
V gene: TRBV20-1; D gene: TRBD1; CDR3 length: 15; clone size: NA; J gene: TRBJ2-5; CDR3 protein: CSARDRRTGLETQYF; CDR3 DNA: TGCAGTGCTAGAGATCGCAGGACAGGGTTGGAGACCCAGTACTTC
V gene: TRBV7-2; D gene: TRBD2; CDR3 length: 13; clone size: many; J gene: TRBJ2-5; CDR3 protein: CASSRGGVETQYF; CDR3 DNA: TGTGCCAGCAGCCGTGGGGGGGTAGAGACCCAGTACTTC
V gene: TRBV14; D gene: NA; CDR3 length: 16; clone size: NA; J gene: TRBJ2-5; CDR3 protein: CASSQGKRSAQETQYF; CDR3 DNA: TGTGCCAGCAGCCAGGGAAAACGGTCCGCACAAGAGACCCAGTACTTC
V gene: TRBV4-2; D gene: TRBD2; CDR3 length: 17; clone size: many; J gene: TRBJ2-3; CDR3 protein: CASSQSGGDFLADTQYF; CDR3 DNA: TGTGCCAGCAGCCAGAGCGGGGGGGACTTTTTGGCAGATACGCAGTATTTT
V gene: TRBV28; D gene: NA; CDR3 length: 13; clone size: NA; J gene: TRBJ2-3; CDR3 protein: CASSFENTDTQYF; CDR3 DNA: TGTGCCAGCAGTTTCGAAAACACAGATACGCAGTATTTT
V gene: TRBV20-1; D gene: TRBD2; CDR3 length: 14; clone size: NA; J gene: TRBJ2-5; CDR3 protein: CSASLAGGPKTQYF; CDR3 DNA: TGCAGTGCCTCCTTGGCGGGGGGGCCGAAGACCCAGTACTTC
V gene: TRBV3-1; D gene: NA; CDR3 length: 14; clone size: few; J gene: TRBJ2-5; CDR3 protein: CASSQDPAHETQYF; CDR3 DNA: TGTGCCAGCAGCCAAGACCCCGCCCACGAGACCCAGTACTTC
V gene: TRBV6-2/TRBV6-3; D gene: NA; CDR3 length: 15; clone size: NA; J gene: TRBJ1-5; CDR3 protein: CASKPGAVSNQPQHF; CDR3 DNA: TGTGCCAGCAAGCCCGGGGCAGTTAGCAATCAGCCCCAGCATTTT
V gene: TRBV12-3/TRBV12-4; D gene: TRBD2; CDR3 length: 14; clone size: few; J gene: TRBJ2-1; CDR3 protein: CASRGRTSDNEQFF; CDR3 DNA: TGTGCCAGCAGAGGCCGGACTAGCGACAATGAGCAGTTCTTC
V gene: TRBV2; D gene: TRBD1; CDR3 length: 15; clone size: NA; J gene: TRBJ2-7; CDR3 protein: CATETGTGGSYEQYF; CDR3 DNA: TGTGCCACTGAAACCGGGACAGGGGGCTCCTATGAGCAGTACTTC
V gene: TRBV15; D gene: NA; CDR3 length: 13; clone size: few; J gene: TRBJ2-1; CDR3 protein: CATSSGRANEQFF; CDR3 DNA: TGTGCCACCAGCAGCGGTCGAGCGAATGAGCAGTTCTTC
V gene: TRBV9; D gene: TRBD1; CDR3 length: 13; clone size: NA; J gene: TRBJ2-3; CDR3 protein: CASSWGQKDTQYF; CDR3 DNA: TGTGCCAGCAGCTGGGGACAGAAAGATACGCAGTATTTT
V gene: TRBV2; D gene: NA; CDR3 length: 14; clone size: NA; J gene: TRBJ2-7; CDR3 protein: CASSEFPRAVEQYF; CDR3 DNA: TGTGCCAGCAGTGAATTCCCCCGGGCAGTCGAGCAGTACTTC
V gene: TRBV7-2; D gene: NA; CDR3 length: 15; clone size: few; J gene: TRBJ2-5; CDR3 protein: CASSSQVSMGETQYF; CDR3 DNA: TGTGCCAGCAGCTCACAGGTGTCGATGGGAGAGACCCAGTACTTC
V gene: TRBV9; D gene: NA; CDR3 length: 15; clone size: few; J gene: TRBJ1-1; CDR3 protein: CASSRSGVGSTEAFF; CDR3 DNA: TGTGCCAGCAGCCGGTCCGGGGTGGGGAGCACTGAAGCTTTCTTT
V gene: TRBV4-1; D gene: NA; CDR3 length: 14; clone size: once; J gene: TRBJ2-3; CDR3 protein: CTSSQPPISDTQYF; CDR3 DNA: TGCACCAGCAGCCAACCTCCGATTAGCGATACGCAGTATTTT
V gene: TRBV7-2; D gene: NA; CDR3 length: 14; clone size: few; J gene: TRBJ2-5; CDR3 protein: CASSFVGVGETQYF; CDR3 DNA: TGTGCCAGCAGCTTTGTGGGTGTCGGGGAGACCCAGTACTTC
V gene: TRBV4-1; D gene: NA; CDR3 length: 17; clone size: few; J gene: TRBJ2-3; CDR3 protein: CASSQRPSKLGTDTQYF; CDR3 DNA: TGCGCCAGCAGCCAGAGACCGTCCAAACTAGGCACAGATACGCAGTATTTT